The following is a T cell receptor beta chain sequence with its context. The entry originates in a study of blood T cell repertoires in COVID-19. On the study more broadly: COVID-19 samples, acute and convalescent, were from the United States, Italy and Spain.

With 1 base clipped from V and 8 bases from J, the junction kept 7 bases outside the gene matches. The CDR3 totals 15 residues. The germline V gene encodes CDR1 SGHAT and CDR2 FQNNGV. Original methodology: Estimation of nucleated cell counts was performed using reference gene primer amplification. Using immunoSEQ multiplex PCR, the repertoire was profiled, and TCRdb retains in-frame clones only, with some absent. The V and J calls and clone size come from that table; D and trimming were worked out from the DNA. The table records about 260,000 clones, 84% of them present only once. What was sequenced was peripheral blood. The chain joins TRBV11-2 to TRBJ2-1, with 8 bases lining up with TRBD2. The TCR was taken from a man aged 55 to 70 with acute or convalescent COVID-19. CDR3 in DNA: TGTGCCAGCAGCTTAGTTGGGGGACTAGGTGATGAGCAGTTCTTC. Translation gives CASSLVGGLGDEQFF.